This T cell receptor beta chain was retrieved from a study of blood T cell repertoires in COVID-19. Sequenced by immunoSEQ multiplex PCR; TCRdb stores in-frame clones only, minus some. This repertoire shows 110,000 or so clones, approximately 87% found once; its top ten account for about 8%. Looked up from germline, CDR1 is SGHAT and CDR2 is FQNNGV. The CDR3 length is 13 residues. Unmatched junction bases numbered 4, after V lost 8 bases and J lost 3 bases. Input material: peripheral blood. V usage is TRBV11-2 and J usage is TRBJ2-3; TRBD2 agrees at 8 bases. The TCR sequence derives from an older man who had recovered from COVID-19. CDR3 DNA sequence: TGTGCCAGCGGGATAGCGGGAACAGATACGCAGTATTTT. Residues: CASGIAGTDTQYF.